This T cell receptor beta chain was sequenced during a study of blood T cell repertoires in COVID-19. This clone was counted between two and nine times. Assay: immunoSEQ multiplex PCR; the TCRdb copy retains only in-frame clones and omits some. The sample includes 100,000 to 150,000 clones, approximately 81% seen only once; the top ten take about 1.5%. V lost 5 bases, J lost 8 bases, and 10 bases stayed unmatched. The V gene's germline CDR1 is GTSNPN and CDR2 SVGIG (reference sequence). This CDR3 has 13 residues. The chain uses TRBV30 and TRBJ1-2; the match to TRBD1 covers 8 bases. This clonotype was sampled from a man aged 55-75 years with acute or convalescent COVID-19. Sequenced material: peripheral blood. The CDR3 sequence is CAWVRGRIYGYTF. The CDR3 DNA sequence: TGTGCCTGGGTCAGGGGGCGCATATACGGCTACACCTTC.